The 8 T cell receptor beta chains given below trace back to one sample, sequenced in a study of cytomegalovirus exposure and HLA in healthy donors. Primers included in the PCR were 60 Vbeta and 13 Jbeta primers. Profiled with immunoSEQ multiplex PCR; TCRdb holds only in-frame clones, not every one. The repertoire holds about 100,000 clones, with about 82% as singletons. The sequenced sample was PBMCs. The receptors were gathered from a young man in good health and CMV-seronegative.

The rearrangement joins TRBV12-5 to TRBJ1-3, with D maybe TRBD1 (5 bases). CDR1 and CDR2 (germline): LGHNT, FRNRAP. The V and J ends lost 7 bases and 0 bases respectively, with 10 bases between them. The CDR3 sequence is 14 residues long. CDR3 in amino acids: CASADSSSGNTIYF. For the CDR3, the DNA is TGTGCTAGTGCCGACAGTTCCTCTGGAAACACCATATATTTT.

The chain has TRBV15 and TRBJ1-4, with unresolved D. From germline, CDR1 is LNHNV and CDR2 YYDKDF (reference sequence). There are 15 residues in the CDR3. With 1 base removed from V and 7 bases from J, the gap between germline ends came to 13 bases. The CDR3 spells CATSRAMSTGEKLFF. Written as DNA, the CDR3 is TGTGCCACCAGCAGAGCAATGTCCACTGGTGAAAAACTGTTTTTT.

This chain connects TRBV27 to TRBJ2-7; a weak D match, TRBD1 (6 bases). Germline V CDR1 and CDR2: MNHEY, SMNVEV (reference sequence). This CDR3 is built from 14 residues. V was trimmed by 3 bases and J by 4 bases, leaving 13 bases between them. CDR3 coding DNA: TGTGCCAGCAGTTTCGCAGGACAGCCTTACGAGCAGTACTTC. Encoded protein: CASSFAGQPYEQYF.

The chain joins TRBV6-5 to TRBJ1-2; D uncertain. The germline V and J ends were trimmed by 6 bases and 4 bases, with 9 bases remaining between them. Germline V CDR1 and CDR2: MNHEY, SVGAGI. This CDR3 is 12 amino acids long. This CDR3 reads CASRREGYGYTF. CDR3 nucleotide sequence: TGTGCCAGCAGGCGTGAGGGCTATGGCTACACCTTC.

This clone occurred once. The chain links TRBV10-1 to TRBJ2-7; the match to TRBD2 covers 10 bases. The CDR3 is 18 amino acids. The germline V gene has CDR1 WNHNN and CDR2 SYGVQD (reference sequence). V lost 0 bases to trimming and J lost 7 bases; unmatched junction nucleotides: 15. As DNA, the CDR3 is TGCGCCAGCAGTGAGTCGGGTAGCGGGGGGCCACAAAATGGGGAGCAGTACTTC. Its protein is CASSESGSGGPQNGEQYF.

The J gene is TRBJ1-3, the V gene TRBV7-9; the match to TRBD1 covers 10 bases. Trimming took 5 bases from V and 1 from J; bases not matched to a gene: 5. The germline CDR1 and CDR2 sequences are SEHNR and FQNEAQ (reference sequence). The CDR3 consists of 16 residues. The DNA for the CDR3 is TGTGCCAGCAGCCCGCCGGGACAGGGGTCTGGAAACACCATATATTTT. Amino acids: CASSPPGQGSGNTIYF. The full variable domain, rest sourced from reference TRBV7-9 and TRBJ1-3, is DTGVSQNPRHKITKRGQNVTFRCDPISEHNRLYWYRQTLGQGPEFLTYFQNEAQLEKSRLLSDRFSAERPKGSFSTLEIQRTEQGDSAMYLCASSPPGQGSGNTIYFGEGSWLTVV.

CDR3 DNA: TGTGCCAGCAGCGACGGGATCACCACGCCGAACACCGGGGAGCTGTTTTTT. It yields the protein CASSDGITTPNTGELFF. The V gene is TRBV5-4, the J gene TRBJ2-2; a possible D gene is TRBD2 (5 bases). The CDR3 is 17 residues long. V gave up 4 bases and J gave up 0 bases, with 16 bases separating them. Germline V gene lookup returns CDR1 SGHNT and CDR2 YYREEE (reference sequence).

This chain links TRBV4-2 with TRBJ2-7; TRBD2 matches at 10 bases. After removal of 0 bases from V and 7 bases from J, the junction contained 12 bases not matched to a gene. CDR3 length: 17 residues. The germline gives CDR1 LGHNA, CDR2 YNFKEQ. The CDR3 protein is CASSQDPSLAGVREQYF. The CDR3 coding sequence is TGTGCCAGCAGCCAAGATCCCTCGCTAGCGGGAGTCAGGGAGCAGTACTTC.